This is a list of T cell receptor beta chains from one sample in a study of T cell responses to AZD1222 COVID-19 vaccine. The method was immunoSEQ multiplex PCR; TCRdb's version includes in-frame clones alone and lacks a portion of them. This repertoire shows around 95,000 clones, 85% to 90% found once; its top ten account for around 2.8%. The specimen comprised peripheral blood, sampled on day 0 of AZD1222 vaccination. The source is an adult in good health. The conserved cysteine and the conserved F or W are not part of the CDR3 here. Not all rows give a size; the values are once, few, many and, for expanded clones, a class.

CDR3 protein: ASSRTVSNQPQH; clone size: -; V gene: TRBV6-5
CDR3 protein: ASSLAIAGRAF; clone size: -; V gene: TRBV7-2
CDR3 protein: ASSQDWQTSNQPQH; clone size: once; V gene: TRBV14
CDR3 protein: ASSSHGGRLNTGELF; clone size: -; V gene: TRBV6-2/TRBV6-3
CDR3 protein: ASSTRRLDEQF; clone size: -; V gene: TRBV11-1
CDR3 protein: ASSRDGYGYT; clone size: -; V gene: TRBV14
CDR3 protein: ASSSSTDTQY; clone size: -; V gene: TRBV25-1
CDR3 protein: ASSLGIPGFTEAF; clone size: once; V gene: TRBV6-5
CDR3 protein: ASSLGLARINEQY; clone size: -; V gene: TRBV7-2
CDR3 protein: ATSDSGFGNTIY; clone size: -; V gene: TRBV24-1
CDR3 protein: AISFGTGDQETQY; clone size: medium-sized; V gene: TRBV10-3
CDR3 protein: ASSIDQNTGELF; clone size: -; V gene: TRBV5-4
CDR3 protein: ASSIRDRDGYT; clone size: -; V gene: TRBV19
CDR3 protein: ASSYPTGLAGTGRQETQY; clone size: -; V gene: TRBV6-2/TRBV6-3
CDR3 protein: ASSPHPDTDTQY; clone size: -; V gene: TRBV3-1/TRBV3-2
CDR3 protein: ASSLAGWVSDLSYEQY; clone size: once; V gene: TRBV7-7
CDR3 protein: ASSKDRAQGGYT; clone size: -; V gene: TRBV9
CDR3 protein: ASRGQRTPTGDNYGYT; clone size: -; V gene: TRBV28
CDR3 protein: ATSRFFQVNTEAF; clone size: -; V gene: TRBV15
CDR3 protein: ASSLSLTGINEQY; clone size: -; V gene: TRBV11-2
CDR3 protein: AWSVRVSSNEKLF; clone size: -; V gene: TRBV30
CDR3 protein: ASRIRVTEAF; clone size: -; V gene: TRBV28
CDR3 protein: ASTPAGGQETQY; clone size: -; V gene: TRBV6-5
CDR3 protein: ASSLEAGFSYEQY; clone size: few; V gene: TRBV7-6
CDR3 protein: ASSRSGTGAAKNIQY; clone size: -; V gene: TRBV4-2
CDR3 protein: ASSYDRGGYEQY; clone size: -; V gene: TRBV5-1
CDR3 protein: ASSIMDREVLF; clone size: -; V gene: TRBV19
CDR3 protein: ASSLNNRALILNTEAF; clone size: -; V gene: TRBV28
CDR3 protein: ASSLTFSYEQY; clone size: -; V gene: TRBV7-8
CDR3 protein: ASTASGRAGGQETQY; clone size: few; V gene: TRBV2
CDR3 protein: ASSQGTGDYGYT; clone size: few; V gene: TRBV3-1/TRBV3-2
CDR3 protein: ASSPERELTEAF; clone size: -; V gene: TRBV18
CDR3 protein: ASRGLAGKNTQY; clone size: -; V gene: TRBV7-2
CDR3 protein: ASSTGQHSLSFDGYT; clone size: -; V gene: TRBV5-1
CDR3 protein: ASSQSSGDAQGEKLF; clone size: -; V gene: TRBV4-1
CDR3 protein: ASSNTGLAGGRSPYEQY; clone size: -; V gene: TRBV19
CDR3 protein: ASSFRDRVF; clone size: -; V gene: TRBV28
CDR3 protein: ASSSSTSGTYNEQF; clone size: once; V gene: TRBV11-3
CDR3 protein: ASSFGTSGWRDTQY; clone size: -; V gene: TRBV5-1